The entry that follows covers one TCR beta chain sequence. One end of the junction does not line up with germline, which may come from a read error. This sample is drawn from a study of blood T cell repertoires in COVID-19. Study-wide background: The study drew acute and convalescent COVID-19 samples from the United States, Italy and Spain.

CDR3 length equals 10 residues. The germline V gene has CDR1 SNHLY and CDR2 FYNNEI. Clones were sequenced by immunoSEQ multiplex PCR, and TCRdb holds only the in-frame ones, with some missing. The sample consists of about 180,000 clones, approximately 85% of them appearing once. The sequenced sample consisted of PBMCs or T cells enriched from blood (not recorded which). The source is a woman aged 18-35 years who had recovered from COVID-19. This chain uses TRBV2 with TRBJ2-7, with a weak D call TRBD1 (7 bases). DNA of the CDR3: TGTGCCAGCAGTTCCAGGGGGGACCACTTC. Translated, it gives CASSSRGDHF.